This T cell receptor (beta chain) appears in the sequencing data of a study of response to subunit inactivated influenza vaccine. Study-level findings and limits: Each seasonal influenza vaccination recruits few new T cells, the authors suggested.

TCRdb passed the RT-PCR reads through MiXCR, listing each CDR3 protein once. There are 450,000 to 600,000 distinct CDR3 sequences in the sample; 6.5% to 8% occur only once, and 13% lies in the top ten. CDR1 DFQATT and CDR2 SNEGSKA come from the germline V gene (reference sequence). CDR3 length: 14 residues. V was clipped by 3 bases and J by 6 bases, with 16 bases between them. With respect to this clonotype: The target antigen is unknown.

The chain recombines TRBV20-1 with TRBJ2-3, with a tentative D call TRBD2 (7 bases). The sequences come from PBMCs from blood, collected less than 30 months after vaccination. This receptor was taken from a man aged 50-75 years who received an inactivated influenza vaccine. The CDR3 bases are TGCAGTGCTAGTAGGGGGAGGGCGCGCGATACGCAGTATTTT. Its translation is CSASRGRARDTQYF.